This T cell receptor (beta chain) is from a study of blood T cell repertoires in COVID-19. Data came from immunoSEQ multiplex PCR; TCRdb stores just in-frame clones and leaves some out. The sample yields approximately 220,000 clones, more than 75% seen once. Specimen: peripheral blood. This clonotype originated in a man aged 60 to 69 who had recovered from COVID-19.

CDR3 sequence: CASSVGQVSYEQYF. CDR3 DNA: TGTGCCAGCAGCGTGGGACAGGTCTCCTACGAGCAGTACTTC. The genes are TRBV9 and TRBJ2-7; 8 positions match TRBD1. Germline V lookup: CDR1 SGDLS, CDR2 YYNGEE. This CDR3 is built from 14 residues. After removal of 2 bases from V and 0 bases from J, the junction contained 1 base not matched to a gene. Supplemented by reference TRBV9 and TRBJ2-7, the full variable domain reads DSGVTQTPKHLITATGQRVTLRCSPRSGDLSVYWYQQSLDQGLQFLIQYYNGEERAKGNILERFSAQQFPDLHSELNLSSLELGDSALYFCASSVGQVSYEQYFGPGTRLTVT.